Listed below are T cell receptor beta chains from one sample, sequenced in a study of vaccination and CD4 T cells after COVID-19. One entry per CDR3 protein, called by TCRdb with MiXCR from the PCR reads. The sample shows roughly 12,000 distinct CDR3 sequences, 55% to 80% of them seen only once. Antigens of these TCRs are unknown. The sample was CD4+ T cells from blood, cultured in vitro, taken before SARS-CoV-2 vaccination. The receptors here all came from a human donor who had recovered from COVID-19. Each CDR3 is given with its conserved first and last residue. D genes are given only for firm matches. Clone sizes are given selectively: once, few, many, or a class where the clone is expanded.

>TRBV5-5|-|TRBJ2-5|-
TGTGCCAGCAGCTTATGGATCGAGACCCAGTACTTC
CASSLWIETQYF
>TRBV6-2/TRBV6-3|-|TRBJ1-5|-
TGTGCCAGCAGGGCGGGGGGACAAGATGATCAGCCCCAGCATTTT
CASRAGGQDDQPQHF
>TRBV5-8|-|TRBJ2-3|TRBD1
TGTGCCAGCAGCGCGGACAGGGGGTCCACAGATACGCAGTATTTT
CASSADRGSTDTQYF
>TRBV11-2|once|TRBJ2-1|TRBD1
TGTGCCAGCAGCTCACCAACGACAGGGTTCAATGAGCAGTTCTTC
CASSSPTTGFNEQFF
>TRBV6-1|-|TRBJ1-2|TRBD1
TGTGCCAGCAGGAAAGTAAGCCGGGACAGATTTCGCTACACCTTC
CASRKVSRDRFRYTF
>TRBV15|few|TRBJ1-6|-
TGTGCCACCACGGACCTTATCGCGCGTTCACCCCTCCACTTT
CATTDLIARSPLHF
>TRBV7-6|-|TRBJ2-7|-
TGTGCCAGCAGCTTAGATATTCAATTGGGGGTATCGGAGCAGTACTTC
CASSLDIQLGVSEQYF
>TRBV10-3|-|TRBJ2-7|-
TGTGCCATCAGTGAGAGGTCCTACGAGCAGTACTTC
CAISERSYEQYF
>TRBV11-2|-|TRBJ2-6|-
TGTGCCAGCAGCTTGCGCTCCAGCAGCTCTGGGGCCAACGTCCTGACTTTC
CASSLRSSSSGANVLTF
>TRBV6-1|-|TRBJ1-1|-
TGTGCCAGCGGCCCCAGGGAGAGGGCTGAAGCTTTCTTT
CASGPRERAEAFF
>TRBV20-1|few|TRBJ1-1|-
TGTAGTGCTAGAAAGGGGGTCACTGAAGCTTTCTTT
CSARKGVTEAFF
>TRBV6-2/TRBV6-3|-|TRBJ2-3|TRBD2
TGTGCCAGCAGTTACTCGACTAGCAGTACGCAGTATTTT
CASSYSTSSTQYF
>TRBV20-1|-|TRBJ2-5|TRBD2
TGCAGTGCTAGATTACCACTAGCGTCAGAAGAGACCCAGTACTTC
CSARLPLASEETQYF
>TRBV7-6|-|TRBJ2-7|-
TGTGCCAGCAGCTTGGGGAGAACCTACGAGCAGTACTTC
CASSLGRTYEQYF
>TRBV5-4|-|TRBJ1-1|-
TGTGCCAGCAGCCCCCAGAGGGCGCGCATGAACACTGAAGCTTTCTTT
CASSPQRARMNTEAFF
>TRBV20-1|-|TRBJ2-2|TRBD1
TGCAGTGCTAGAGAAACAGGGGACACCGGGGAGCTGTTTTTT
CSARETGDTGELFF
>TRBV7-8|-|TRBJ2-2|TRBD1
TGTGCCAGCAGCCCTAGGACAGGGCGGAACACCGGGGAGCTGTTTTTT
CASSPRTGRNTGELFF
>TRBV19|-|TRBJ2-1|-
TGTGCCAGTAGTATCTGGGCAGGGGAGCAGTTCTTC
CASSIWAGEQFF
>TRBV27|-|TRBJ2-2|-
TGTGCCAGCAGTTTACACAACACCGGGGAGCTGTTTTTT
CASSLHNTGELFF
>TRBV11-2|few|TRBJ2-5|-
TGTGCCAGCAGCTTAGACCAAGAGACCCAGTACTTC
CASSLDQETQYF
>TRBV28|few|TRBJ1-1|-
TGTGCCAGCAGTTTTGGGGCGAACACTGAAGCTTTCTTT
CASSFGANTEAFF
>TRBV18|-|TRBJ2-7|-
TGTGCCAGCTCACCACTGGGAAACCATTTCTACGAGCAGTACTTC
CASSPLGNHFYEQYF
>TRBV27|few|TRBJ2-7|-
TGTGCCAGCAGTTTCGGGTTTGTAAAGTACTTC
CASSFGFVKYF
>TRBV1|-|TRBJ2-5|-
TGCACCAGCAGCCGACTAGGCGCCGAGACCCAGTACTTC
CTSSRLGAETQYF
>TRBV6-1|few|TRBJ1-2|TRBD1
TGTGCCAGCAGTGAAGTGCAGGGGGCGCCTTTTGGCTACACCTTC
CASSEVQGAPFGYTF
>TRBV7-2|-|TRBJ2-6|TRBD2
TGTGCCAGCAGCCCCCGGGGACTAGCGGGCCCCTCTGGGGCCAACGTCCTGACTTTC
CASSPRGLAGPSGANVLTF
>TRBV19|-|TRBJ2-1|-
TGTGCCAGTAGTATTCGGGGAGGGGGTAATGAGCAGTTCTTC
CASSIRGGGNEQFF
>TRBV19|few|TRBJ1-2|-
TGTGCCAGTAGTATAGGCGGCTCGAACTATGGCTACACCTTC
CASSIGGSNYGYTF
>TRBV2|-|TRBJ1-1|-
TGTGCCAGCGAGGGGGAAGGGAGCACTGAAGCTTTCTTT
CASEGEGSTEAFF
>TRBV7-2|-|TRBJ2-7|-
TGTGCCAGCAGTTTAGAGGACAGTACAGTACGTTACTTC
CASSLEDSTVRYF
>TRBV21-1|-|TRBJ1-2|-
TGTGCCAGCAGCAAAGGCCCCATGGCGATTTTGGTAGAGAATGGCTACACCTTC
CASSKGPMAILVENGYTF
>TRBV19|few|TRBJ1-5|-
TGTGCCAGTAGTATGGAGACGGTAAGCAATCAGCCCCAGCATTTT
CASSMETVSNQPQHF
>TRBV18|-|TRBJ1-6|-
TGTGCCAGCTCACCACCCCAGGGAAGAACCCTCCACTTT
CASSPPQGRTLHF
>TRBV6-2/TRBV6-3|-|TRBJ2-1|TRBD2
TGTGCCAGCAGTAACCTAGCGGCATCCTACAATGAGCAGTTCTTC
CASSNLAASYNEQFF
>TRBV7-9|-|TRBJ2-1|-
TGTGCCAGCAGCTTTAACAGGGTCTCCTACAATGAGCAGTTCTTC
CASSFNRVSYNEQFF
>TRBV20-1|-|TRBJ1-2|-
TGCAGTGCTAGCCAGTCAACCGGGACAACTAACTATGGCTACACCTTC
CSASQSTGTTNYGYTF
>TRBV7-3|few|TRBJ1-3|-
TGTGCCAGCAGCTTGGACAATGGAAACACCATATATTTT
CASSLDNGNTIYF
>TRBV5-4|few|TRBJ2-7|TRBD2
TGTGCCAGCAGCGATAGCGGGAGGGACAACGAGCAGTACTTC
CASSDSGRDNEQYF
>TRBV11-2|-|TRBJ2-1|TRBD1
TGTGCCAGCAGCTCCGACAGGGGGACCTACAATGAGCAGTTCTTC
CASSSDRGTYNEQFF
>TRBV7-2|few|TRBJ1-2|TRBD1
TGTGCCAGCAGCCCCGGCGGACAGGGGAATGGCTACACCTTC
CASSPGGQGNGYTF
>TRBV7-8|-|TRBJ1-2|-
TGTGCCAGCAGCTACCAGAGGGGGTTCCCATACGGCTACACCTTC
CASSYQRGFPYGYTF
>TRBV7-2|-|TRBJ1-5|-
TGTGCCAGCAGCTTTGACAGCTATAATCAGCCCCAGCATTTT
CASSFDSYNQPQHF
>TRBV20-1|-|TRBJ2-2|TRBD2
TGCAGTGCTCCCGGGACTAGCGGCACCGGGGAGCTGTTTTTT
CSAPGTSGTGELFF
>TRBV7-2|few|TRBJ1-2|-
TGTGCCAGCAGCTTAACAGGGACGAGTGGCTACACCTTC
CASSLTGTSGYTF
>TRBV6-1|-|TRBJ1-4|-
TGTGCCAGCAGTACATGGAGGAGTGCAACTAATGAAAAACTGTTTTTT
CASSTWRSATNEKLFF
>TRBV27|few|TRBJ2-3|TRBD2
TGTGCCAGCAGTTTAAATTTGCGGGAGACCACTAGCACAGATACGCAGTATTTT
CASSLNLRETTSTDTQYF
>TRBV5-1|-|TRBJ2-5|-
TGCGCCAGCAGCCTGGGACGGGAAGAGACCCAGTACTTC
CASSLGREETQYF
>TRBV7-3|-|TRBJ2-1|TRBD2
TGTGCCAGCAGCTCAGCTAGCGGGGGCTCCTACAATGAGCAGTTCTTC
CASSSASGGSYNEQFF
>TRBV6-4|-|TRBJ2-3|TRBD1
TGTGCCAGCAGTGACGGGACAGGGGGCGCAGATACGCAGTATTTT
CASSDGTGGADTQYF
>TRBV20-1|-|TRBJ2-5|-
TGCAGTGCTCCTGTTCAAGAGACCCAGTACTTC
CSAPVQETQYF
>TRBV6-1|few|TRBJ2-1|-
TGTGCCAGCACCTCAGGGGTTTGGGACTCCTCCTACAATGAGCAGTTCTTC
CASTSGVWDSSYNEQFF
>TRBV6-2/TRBV6-3|few|TRBJ1-5|TRBD1
TGTGCCAGCAGTTACGGGACAGGGGGCAATCAGCCCCAGCATTTT
CASSYGTGGNQPQHF